The 21 T cell receptor beta chains below all came from one sample that was sequenced in a study of beta chain features in type 1 diabetes. The whole isolated RNA underwent reverse transcription, so sequencing captured expressed TCRB transcripts. Using immunoSEQ multiplex PCR, the repertoire was profiled, and TCRdb retains in-frame clones only, with some absent. This table holds tens of thousands of clones, about 60% found once. Sequencing was performed on Tregs from blood. Receptor source: a woman aged 18-29 years in good health.

The chain recombines TRBV5-1 with TRBJ1-2; the D gene is possibly TRBD1 (6 bases). The CDR3 has 13 residues. CDR1 and CDR2 from the germline V gene are SGHRS and YFSETQ. The V end was cut by 2 bases, the J end by 7 bases, with 12 bases between. The CDR3 region is CASSFQGTGGYTF. For the CDR3, the DNA is TGCGCCAGCAGCTTCCAGGGGACCGGTGGCTACACCTTC.

This clone appeared once. The J gene is TRBJ1-1, the V gene TRBV18, with TRBD1 matching over 9 bases. CDR1 and CDR2 from the germline V gene are KGHSH and LQKENI. V lost 4 bases, J lost 4 bases, and 4 bases stayed unmatched. This CDR3 region has 14 residues. CDR3 in DNA: TGTGCCAGCTCACAGGACAGGGGACTCACTGAAGCTTTCTTT. Translated: CASSQDRGLTEAFF.

CDR3 residues: CASRTDSYGEQYF. CDR3 DNA: TGTGCCAGCAGAACGGACAGCTACGGCGAGCAGTACTTC. V is TRBV2 and J is TRBJ2-5, with D possibly TRBD1 on 6 matching bases. The end of the DNA is better explained by TRBJ2-7, so the J call may be wrong. The germline V gene encodes CDR1 SNHLY and CDR2 FYNNEI. There are 13 residues in the CDR3.

The chain employs TRBV7-2 and TRBJ1-4, with TRBD1 as a possible D gene (6 bases). Germline assignment: CDR1 SGHTA and CDR2 FQGNSA. V lost 2 bases and J lost 5, with 9 bases in between. The CDR3 is made up of 14 amino acids. The CDR3 protein is CASSLRGGNEKLFF. CDR3 sequence (DNA): TGTGCCAGCAGCTTAAGGGGGGGGAATGAAAAACTGTTTTTT. The full variable domain, rest sourced from reference TRBV7-2 and TRBJ1-4, is GAGVSQSPSNKVTEKGKDVELRCDPISGHTALYWYRQSLGQGLEFLIYFQGNSAPDKSGLPSDRFSAERTGGSVSTLTIQRTQQEDSAVYLCASSLRGGNEKLFFGSGTQLSVL.

The chain uses TRBV7-2 and TRBJ1-1; a weak D match, TRBD1 (6 bases). The CDR3 has 13 amino acids. V lost 5 bases to trimming and J lost 1 base, with 8 bases between them. Germline V gene sequence: CDR1 SGHTA, CDR2 FQGNSA. CDR3 nucleotide sequence: TGTGCCAGCAGCCTACAGGGGAACACTGAAGCTTTCTTT. The encoded protein is CASSLQGNTEAFF.

The CDR3 loop is CASSQGIWKNTGELFF. The CDR3 coding sequence is TGTGCCAGTAGTCAGGGTATCTGGAAAAACACCGGGGAGCTGTTTTTT. The V and J genes are TRBV19 and TRBJ2-2; D may be TRBD1 (5 bases). Germline lookup yields CDR1 LNHDA and CDR2 SQIVND (reference sequence). V was trimmed by 5 bases and J by 2 bases, leaving 15 bases between them. The CDR3 runs to 16 residues.

The genes are TRBV18 and TRBJ1-5; D unclear. The V gene lost 4 bases and the J gene lost 5 bases, with 9 bases spanning the gap. The CDR3 sequence is 13 residues long. Germline CDR1 reads KGHSH; CDR2 reads LQKENI. The CDR3 loop reads CASSLPGDQPQHF. Written as DNA, the CDR3 is TGTGCCAGCTCACTCCCAGGTGATCAGCCCCAGCATTTT.

This sequence joins TRBV29-1 and TRBJ2-1; perhaps TRBD1 as D (5 bases). Germline CDR1 and CDR2: SQVTM and ANQGSEA. Trimming cost V 7 bases and J 9 bases, with 13 bases left between them. This CDR3 has 11 residues. The CDR3 region is CSASGSGEQFF. In DNA form, the CDR3 reads TGCAGCGCCTCAGGGTCGGGTGAGCAGTTCTTC.

There are a few counts of this clone. This specimen includes other DNA sequences encoding the same CDR3. The J gene is TRBJ1-1, the V gene TRBV5-4; 11 nucleotides agree with TRBD1. CDR1 is SGHNT, CDR2 YYREEE, per germline (reference sequence). V shed 3 bases, J shed 4 bases, and the junction held 2 bases outside the gene matches. The length of the CDR3 is 14 residues. The CDR3 DNA reads TGTGCCAGCAGCTGGGACAGGGGGTCCACTGAAGCTTTCTTT. Translation: CASSWDRGSTEAFF.

The chain recombines TRBV4-3 with TRBJ2-1; D uncertain. The CDR3 loop spans 15 amino acids. CDR1 and CDR2 (germline): LGHNA, YSLEER. V dropped 1 base and J dropped 0 bases, with 7 bases sitting between them. The CDR3: CASSQGANSYNEQFF. The CDR3 DNA sequence: TGCGCCAGCAGCCAAGGCGCAAACTCCTACAATGAGCAGTTCTTC.

This clone showed up just a few times. V gene TRBV7-8 combines with J gene TRBJ1-2; D perhaps matches TRBD1 (5 bases). V was clipped by 10 bases and J by 8 bases, with 14 bases between them. This CDR3 contains 11 residues. The germline V gene encodes CDR1 SGHVS and CDR2 FQNEAQ. CDR3 DNA sequence: TGTGCCACGGGGGGTATATGGGGCTACACCTTC. Translated, it gives CATGGIWGYTF.

The J gene is TRBJ2-5, the V gene TRBV7-2, with 8 nucleotides matching TRBD2. J was trimmed by 0 bases and V by 1 base; bases with no gene match: 7. Germline loops: CDR1 SGHTA, CDR2 FQGNSA. The CDR3 is made up of 17 amino acids. CDR3 DNA: TGTGCCAGCAGCTTAGGAAGCACTAGCGGCAACCAAGAGACCCAGTACTTC. Residues: CASSLGSTSGNQETQYF. The full variable domain, its missing parts supplied by reference TRBV7-2 and TRBJ2-5, is GAGVSQSPSNKVTEKGKDVELRCDPISGHTALYWYRQSLGQGLEFLIYFQGNSAPDKSGLPSDRFSAERTGGSVSTLTIQRTQQEDSAVYLCASSLGSTSGNQETQYFGPGTRLLVL.

The genes are TRBV6-5 and TRBJ2-5; 9 bases are a match to TRBD1. Per the germline V gene, CDR1 is MNHEY and CDR2 is SVGAGI. V trimming: 6 bases; J trimming: 4 bases; junction bases outside the gene matches: 0. The CDR3 has 12 amino acids. This chain's CDR3 is CASRDRGETQYF. DNA of the CDR3: TGTGCCAGCAGGGACAGGGGAGAGACCCAGTACTTC.

This sequence joins TRBV2 and TRBJ2-7; perhaps TRBD2 as D (5 bases). The germline V gene encodes CDR1 SNHLY and CDR2 FYNNEI. Trimming took 6 bases from V and 7 from J, leaving 22 bases between them. CDR3 size: 15 residues. The CDR3 region has the DNA TGTGCCAGCAGAAGTCGGGCGGGCGCGGTAGGGGAGCAGTACTTC. This translates into CASRSRAGAVGEQYF.

CDR3 nucleotides: TGTGCCATCAGTACCCTCGCGGGGGGTCAGCCCCAGCATTTT. Residues: CAISTLAGGQPQHF. The rearrangement joins TRBV10-3 to TRBJ1-5, with a weak D call TRBD1 (5 bases). Per germline, CDR1 ENHRY and CDR2 SYGVKD. The CDR3 runs 14 residues. Between the trimmed V and J ends, which lost 5 bases and 6 bases, there was a span of 14 bases.

This clone was detected a few times. The V gene is TRBV29-1, the J gene TRBJ2-2; 7 positions agree with TRBD1. Germline CDR1 reads SQVTM; CDR2 reads ANQGSEA. V was clipped by 3 bases and J by 4 bases; unmatched bases: 14. The CDR3 runs to 17 residues. This CDR3 is CSVEDHRQGGVTGELFF. The CDR3 nucleotides read TGCAGCGTTGAGGATCATCGACAGGGTGGAGTCACCGGGGAGCTGTTTTTT.

The V gene is TRBV30, the J gene TRBJ2-7; 10 bases fit TRBD1. V lost 4 bases, J lost 3 bases, and 9 bases stayed unmatched. CDR3 size: 15 residues. Germline CDR1 is GTSNPN and CDR2 is SVGIG (reference sequence). Written as DNA, the CDR3 is TGTGCCTGGAATCTTGGGACAGGGGAAGTCTACGAGCAGTACTTC. Translating gives CAWNLGTGEVYEQYF.

The chain recombines TRBV7-9 with TRBJ2-5; 9 bases fit TRBD2. V was clipped by 1 base and J by 11 bases; unmatched bases: 8. The CDR3 runs 14 residues. Per germline, CDR1 SEHNR and CDR2 FQNEAQ (reference sequence). CDR3 nucleotides: TGTGCCAGCAGCTTAGTAGCGGGAGCGGGTGAGCAGTACTTC. Protein product: CASSLVAGAGEQYF.

This clone was counted between two and nine times. The gene calls are TRBV7-2 and TRBJ2-1; D possibly corresponds to TRBD2 (7 bases). The V gene lost 1 base and the J gene lost 8 bases, with 18 bases spanning the gap. The CDR3 loop spans 16 amino acids. The germline gives CDR1 SGHTA, CDR2 FQGNSA. CDR3 sequence (DNA): TGTGCCAGCAGCTTAGGAGGGGGGGCAGGGTTAGATGAGCAGTTCTTC. Amino acids: CASSLGGGAGLDEQFF.

This clone was observed a few times. This chain uses TRBV2 with TRBJ1-3, with D unclear. V was shortened by 4 bases and J by 4 bases, with 8 bases between the two germline ends. This CDR3 comprises 13 residues. In germline, CDR1 is SNHLY, CDR2 FYNNEI. The CDR3 here is CASSGLTGNTIYF. CDR3 bases: TGTGCCAGCAGTGGACTTACAGGAAACACCATATATTTT.

J is TRBJ1-1 and V is TRBV2; D gene ambiguous. The CDR3 contains 13 residues. In germline, CDR1 is SNHLY, CDR2 FYNNEI. Trimming cost V 5 bases and J 0 bases, with 7 bases left between them. CDR3 sequence: CASSTDLNTEAFF. The CDR3 nucleotides are TGTGCCAGCAGTACAGACCTGAACACTGAAGCTTTCTTT.